This T cell receptor beta chain was observed in a study of CD8 T cells in ankylosing spondylitis. Study-wide findings and caveats: Within peripheral blood, clones linked to disease were CD8+ and relatively rare. A TCR beta motif of 8 or 9 highly homologous variants appeared characteristic of ankylosing spondylitis blood.

CDR3 length equals 12 residues. Looked up from germline, CDR1 is LGHDT and CDR2 is YNNKEL (reference sequence). The V gene lost 1 base and the J gene lost 7 bases, with 8 bases spanning the gap. The table lists this clonotype with a few counts. Its target is unknown. Libraries for TCR beta were made by quantitative 5'-RACE with molecular barcodes. MiXCR was run by TCRdb on the 5' RACE reads, yielding one entry per CDR3 protein. The sample lists over 450,000 distinct CDR3 sequences, roughly 13% occurring once. Sequenced sample: blood, either unsorted or a sorted T cell fraction (not recorded which). The sequence came from a male donor with ankylosing spondylitis. This chain uses TRBV3-1 with TRBJ2-7, with D uncertain. The CDR3 loop is CASSQGALEQYF. The DNA of the CDR3 is TGTGCCAGCAGCCAAGGGGCCCTTGAGCAGTACTTC.